This T cell receptor (beta chain) was profiled in a study of T cells in localized non-small cell lung cancer. The table came from immunoSEQ multiplex PCR; TCRdb's copy has only in-frame clones and leaves some out. The sample has 45,000 to 65,000 clones; about three quarters are singletons. A note on this clone: Its antigen is currently unknown.

Findings and limits, study-wide: Since sequencing was restricted to only one region of the tumor, intratumor heterogeneity remains a possibility. Tumor showed lower T cell clonality than uninvolved adjacent lung, where it was highest. Adjacent lung was found to contain a median approximately 60 of the top 100 tumor clones. Higher blood T cell density tracked longer overall survival.

The CDR3 length is 14 residues. From germline, CDR1 is SGHTA and CDR2 FQGNSA. V lost 8 bases, J lost 3 bases, and 16 bases lay in between. The specimen was PBMCs, collected before any cancer treatment. The TCR originated in a woman aged 35-70 years with stage II lung adenocarcinoma. The chain links TRBV7-2 to TRBJ2-5; D is undetermined. CDR3 nucleotides: TGTGCCAGCGCTTCGCAGGCAGCCAAAGAGACCCAGTACTTC. Residues: CASASQAAKETQYF.